This T cell receptor beta chain derives from a study of cytomegalovirus exposure and HLA in healthy donors. Study outcomes and limitations: The study put 160 or so TCR beta chains on its list as cytomegalovirus-associated. Earlier results showed most TCR beta V segments being productive about 90% or about 30% of the time. Per published reports, the classifier diagnosed cytomegalovirus status with high specificity and sensitivity. Looking again later, the authors saw that most CMV-associated TCR beta chains seemed HLA-restricted.

The germline V gene has CDR1 MDHEN and CDR2 SYDVKM. V was clipped by 1 base and J by 1 base, with 17 bases between them. This CDR3 has 19 residues. The PCR employed 60 Vbeta primers together with 13 Jbeta primers. Profiled with immunoSEQ multiplex PCR; TCRdb holds only in-frame clones, not every one. The sample has more than 85,000 clones; around 80% are singletons. For this clone: The antigen is undetermined.

V is TRBV28 and J is TRBJ2-6; D remains ambiguous. The origin of this receptor is a male donor in good health and CMV-seronegative. Material: PBMCs. CDR3 in amino acids: CASSLYPLLNPSGANVLTF. The CDR3 DNA follows: TGTGCCAGCAGTTTATACCCGCTCCTAAACCCATCTGGGGCCAACGTCCTGACTTTC.